The clone carrying this T cell receptor beta chain was observed a handful of times. Its target is unknown. The data originate from a study of T cells in Graves' hyperthyroidism and ophthalmopathy. Pregnant or lactating patients were excluded, as were those with uncontrolled infection or other autoimmune disease. Trimming left V 4 bases short and J 3 bases short, with 20 bases between. This CDR3 comprises 16 residues. The germline V gene has CDR1 SGHRS and CDR2 YFSETQ. Study-wide results and limits: Separation of ophthalmopathy from stable hyperthyroidism was achieved by a 13 V-J model.

RNA transcripts yielded amplified TCR beta CDR3 regions. The HTBI primer set served for first-round RT-PCR of the TCR CDR3. TCRdb itself ran the multiplex PCR reads through MiXCR, one entry per CDR3 protein. The sample includes approximately 380,000 distinct CDR3 sequences, 18% of them seen just once. The clonotype comes from a young man with Graves' ophthalmopathy. The chain joins TRBV5-1 to TRBJ2-7; either TRBD1 or TRBD2 may supply D (5 bases each). Sequencing was carried out using blood. The CDR3 DNA sequence: TGCGCCAGCAGCCTGGGCTGGGACCCTAACCTCTACGAGCAGTACTTC. Protein: CASSLGWDPNLYEQYF. The variable domain in full, with the rest retrieved from reference TRBV5-1 and TRBJ2-7, is KAGVTQTPRYLIKTRGQQVTLSCSPISGHRSVSWYQQTPGQGLQFLFEYFSETQRNKGNFPGRFSGRQFSNSRSEMNVSTLELGDSALYLCASSLGWDPNLYEQYFGPGTRLTVT.